The T cell receptor (beta chain) described here comes from a study of T cells expressing NK-cell markers. Turning to the study itself: In the group of eight sequenced donors, seven were HCMV-seropositive and one was seronegative.

Germline V gene sequence: CDR1 SGHTA, CDR2 FQGNSA. The CDR3 is made up of 14 amino acids. A remark on this clonotype: The target antigen is unknown.

Study conclusions and caveats: The CD3+CD56-NKG2C+ fraction of a handful of donors was likewise dominated by these clonotypes.

TCRdb re-called the 5' RACE reads; one entry per CDR3 protein, DNA not given. This sample's table has roughly 350,000 distinct CDR3 sequences. The sample consisted of blood T cells: a sorted CD56 or NKG2C T cell subset, CD4+ or CD8+ T cells, or bulk PBMC T cells (not recorded which). The clonotype originates from a man aged 18-75 years in good health. This chain uses TRBV7-2 with TRBJ2-5. CDR3 loop: CASSALGSAETQYF.